The 14 T cell receptor beta chains given below trace back to one sample, sequenced in a study of blood T cells in healthy people across ages. Primers used in a second PCR of roughly 6 to 11 cycles were a sample-barcoded 5' primer and a J-beta primer mix. In TCRdb, the 5' RACE reads were re-called with MiXCR into one record per CDR3 protein. This sample has over 1,200,000 distinct CDR3 sequences, with 45% to 70% found just once. Sequences were obtained from blood. The receptor source for this set is a man between 18 and 35 years old in good health.

The chain is built from TRBV12-5 and TRBJ2-4, with a weak D call TRBD2 (5 bases). Matching the DNA end better, TRBJ2-7 makes the J call doubtful. From germline, CDR1 is LGHNT and CDR2 FRNRAP. This CDR3 has 14 amino acids. This CDR3 reads CASKSAVGGYEQYF. CDR3 DNA sequence: TGTGCTAGTAAGTCAGCGGTAGGAGGCTACGAGCAGTACTTC.

The chain carries TRBV5-5 and TRBJ2-3; possible D gene TRBD2, 6 bases. V gave up 5 bases and J gave up 0 bases, with 16 bases separating them. The length of the CDR3 is 16 residues. Germline assignment: CDR1 SGHKS and CDR2 YYEKEE (reference sequence). CDR3 protein: CASRPTLADSTDTQYF. The CDR3, as DNA: TGTGCCAGCAGACCCACCTTAGCGGACAGCACAGATACGCAGTATTTT.

The chain is built from TRBV5-1 and TRBJ2-7; D might be TRBD2 (6 bases). The CDR3 has 15 amino acids. CDR1 is SGHRS, CDR2 YFSETQ, per germline. V was cut by 2 bases and J by 7 bases, with 19 bases left in between. The CDR3 region is CASSFLHGGGDEQYF. The CDR3 nucleotides are TGCGCCAGCAGCTTTCTTCACGGGGGAGGCGATGAGCAGTACTTC.

The chain couples TRBV5-1 to TRBJ1-4; D is unclear. Trimming took 4 bases from V and 0 from J, leaving 13 bases between them. Germline loops: CDR1 SGHRS, CDR2 YFSETQ. The CDR3 sequence is 16 residues long. This chain's CDR3 is CASSPSVITTNEKLFF. In nucleotides, the CDR3 is TGCGCCAGCAGCCCCTCAGTGATAACAACTAATGAAAAACTGTTTTTT.

This clonotype was found a few times. V is TRBV2 and J is TRBJ2-5; TRBD2 is a possible D gene (6 bases). The germline CDR1 and CDR2 sequences are SNHLY and FYNNEI. This CDR3 spans 15 amino acids. The ends were cut back, 0 bases at V and 5 bases at J, with 13 bases in the middle. The CDR3 DNA reads as TGTGCCAGCAGTGAAGCGCAGGGAGGTTTCGAGACCCAGTACTTC. This gives the protein CASSEAQGGFETQYF.

V and J are TRBV10-3 and TRBJ2-2; D gene unclear. Looked up from germline, CDR1 is ENHRY and CDR2 is SYGVKD. The CDR3 sequence is 17 residues long. V gave up 0 bases and J gave up 2 bases, with 13 bases separating them. The chain's CDR3 is CAISESDWILNTGELFF. The CDR3 DNA sequence: TGTGCCATCAGTGAGTCGGATTGGATTCTCAACACCGGGGAGCTGTTTTTT.

This sequence joins TRBV7-9 and TRBJ2-7; the match to TRBD2 covers 7 bases. The DNA end favors TRBJ2-4, so the J call may be wrong. The germline CDR1 and CDR2 sequences are SEHNR and FQNEAQ (reference sequence). This CDR3 spans 15 amino acids. CDR3 sequence (DNA): TGTGCCAGCAGCTTTGGGAGGGGAGTCGAAAACATTCAGTACTTC. This gives the protein CASSFGRGVENIQYF.

The J gene is TRBJ2-5, the V gene TRBV5-1; D gene unclear. Near its end, the DNA agrees better with TRBJ2-7, so the J call may be wrong. CDR1 and CDR2 from the germline V gene are SGHRS and YFSETQ. The CDR3 covers 13 residues. The CDR3 reads CASSLGILYEQYF. Written as DNA, the CDR3 is TGCGCCAGCAGCTTGGGCATACTCTACGAGCAGTACTTC.

For the CDR3, the DNA is TGCAGAACCAGGGACAGCCTTTACGAGCAGTACTTC. This encodes CRTRDSLYEQYF. The gene calls are TRBV20-1 and TRBJ2-7; 7 positions match TRBD1. This CDR3 has 12 amino acids. In germline, CDR1 is DFQATT, CDR2 SNEGSKA (reference sequence).

The chain recombines TRBV30 with TRBJ2-5; weak D call: TRBD1 (7 bases). The CDR3 runs to 14 residues. V lost 0 bases and J 11 bases, leaving 19 bases between the germline ends. Germline lookup yields CDR1 GTSNPN and CDR2 SVGIG (reference sequence). The CDR3 nucleotides read TGTGCCTGGAGTGTAGGGCAGGGGGGAAATGAGCAGTACTTC. This gives the protein CAWSVGQGGNEQYF.

This clonotype was seen only a few times. J is TRBJ2-1 and V is TRBV14; TRBD2 aligns across 9 bases. This CDR3 has 16 amino acids. CDR1 and CDR2 from the germline V gene are SGHDN and FVKESK. With V trimmed by 1 base and J by 4 bases, 5 bases remained unmatched. For the CDR3, the DNA is TGTGCCAGCAGCCAAGTCCCTAGCGGGGATTACAATGAGCAGTTCTTC. It encodes CASSQVPSGDYNEQFF.

The chain carries TRBV28 and TRBJ2-3; TRBD2 agrees at 7 bases. The germline CDR1 and CDR2 sequences are MDHEN and SYDVKM. CDR3 size: 15 residues. V lost 5 bases to trimming and J lost 2 bases; unmatched junction nucleotides: 7. Here the CDR3 DNA reads TGTGCCAGCAGTGAAGGACTAGAGCCCACAGATACGCAGTATTTT. It yields the protein CASSEGLEPTDTQYF.

This clonotype was counted only a few times. The chain combines TRBV7-9 with TRBJ2-5; D gene ambiguous. The CDR3 is 13 residues long. Trimming took off 3 bases at V and 0 bases at J, with 5 bases between the two ends. Per the germline V gene, CDR1 is SEHNR and CDR2 is FQNEAQ (reference sequence). In DNA, the CDR3 is TGTGCCAGCAGCTTTTCCTACCAAGAGACCCAGTACTTC. Translated, it gives CASSFSYQETQYF.

The rearrangement joins TRBV7-9 to TRBJ2-3, with TRBD2 matching over 10 bases. CDR1 and CDR2 (germline): SEHNR, FQNEAQ (reference sequence). V shed 1 base, J shed 2 bases, and the junction held 3 bases outside the gene matches. The CDR3 sequence is 16 residues long. The CDR3 here is CASSLVAGGATDTQYF. For the CDR3, the DNA is TGTGCCAGCAGCTTAGTAGCGGGAGGAGCCACAGATACGCAGTATTTT.